The rows below give T cell receptor beta chains drawn from one sample of a study of T cells in Graves' hyperthyroidism and ophthalmopathy. TCRdb re-called the multiplex PCR reads through MiXCR, storing one row per CDR3 protein. The sample lists over 650,000 distinct CDR3 sequences; 45% were seen once. Sequencing was done on a sample of peripheral blood or thyroid tissue (not recorded which). The receptors were gathered from an adult man with Graves' disease, either hyperthyroidism or ophthalmopathy (not recorded which). The conserved cysteine and the conserved F or W are not part of the CDR3 here.

j_gene: TRBJ2-7; v_gene: TRBV4-1; CDR3aa: ASSQLDSLSYEQY
j_gene: TRBJ2-7; v_gene: TRBV29-1; CDR3aa: SVELGSYEQY
j_gene: TRBJ2-5; v_gene: TRBV7-9; CDR3aa: ASSRGAKGETQY
j_gene: TRBJ1-2; v_gene: TRBV11-2; CDR3aa: ASSTNDGGVGYT
j_gene: TRBJ1-5; v_gene: TRBV29-1; CDR3aa: SVLDGDSNQPQH
j_gene: TRBJ1-5; v_gene: TRBV29-1; CDR3aa: SVGLGTDNQPQH
j_gene: TRBJ1-5; v_gene: TRBV10-3; CDR3aa: ASSGIRDSSHLPQH
j_gene: TRBJ1-5; v_gene: TRBV11-2; CDR3aa: ASSLDRYSGQH
j_gene: TRBJ2-7; v_gene: TRBV6-5; CDR3aa: ASSSQGQPYEQY
j_gene: TRBJ1-1; v_gene: TRBV7-8; CDR3aa: ASSLGRTHTEAF
j_gene: TRBJ1-6; v_gene: TRBV20-1; CDR3aa: SARDLVGGSYNSPLH
j_gene: TRBJ1-5; v_gene: TRBV12-3/TRBV12-4; CDR3aa: ASSYRGQSNQPQH
j_gene: TRBJ1-5; v_gene: TRBV11-3; CDR3aa: ASSLDPGDFSNQPQH
j_gene: TRBJ1-5; v_gene: TRBV10-1; CDR3aa: ASRLRGYSNQPQH
j_gene: TRBJ1-1; v_gene: TRBV2; CDR3aa: ASSPSGSNTEAF
j_gene: TRBJ1-1; v_gene: TRBV20-1; CDR3aa: SARAQGDTEAF
j_gene: TRBJ1-4; v_gene: TRBV7-9; CDR3aa: ASSLSGGINEKLF
j_gene: TRBJ1-2; v_gene: TRBV29-1; CDR3aa: SVEILDRRYNYGYT
j_gene: TRBJ1-5; v_gene: TRBV14; CDR3aa: ASSHYRGNQPQH
j_gene: TRBJ1-4; v_gene: TRBV7-9; CDR3aa: ASSSGQENEKLF
j_gene: TRBJ1-5; v_gene: TRBV29-1; CDR3aa: SAAGGDNQPQH
j_gene: TRBJ1-6; v_gene: TRBV10-3; CDR3aa: AISEGQGPVSPLH
j_gene: TRBJ2-5; v_gene: TRBV28; CDR3aa: ASSSPGQVAETQY
j_gene: TRBJ1-6; v_gene: TRBV29-1; CDR3aa: SVRLRAFANSPLH
j_gene: TRBJ2-5; v_gene: TRBV24-1; CDR3aa: ATSDPGVQETQY
j_gene: TRBJ1-6; v_gene: TRBV7-9; CDR3aa: ASSHIGQGAPNSPLH
j_gene: TRBJ2-5; v_gene: TRBV5-5; CDR3aa: ASSLPGEETQY
j_gene: TRBJ2-7; v_gene: TRBV7-2; CDR3aa: ASSLTGQRGYEQY
j_gene: TRBJ1-3; v_gene: TRBV10-3; CDR3aa: AISRQGYGYTIY
j_gene: TRBJ1-6; v_gene: TRBV25-1; CDR3aa: ASRDSANSPLH
j_gene: TRBJ2-5; v_gene: TRBV20-1; CDR3aa: SARGTGLAGETQY
j_gene: TRBJ1-2; v_gene: TRBV5-6; CDR3aa: ARGADGYT
j_gene: TRBJ1-5; v_gene: TRBV7-9; CDR3aa: ASSPQGPLGNQPQH
j_gene: TRBJ1-4; v_gene: TRBV2; CDR3aa: ASSWEGVNEKLF
j_gene: TRBJ2-7; v_gene: TRBV6-5; CDR3aa: ASLDPGSYEQY
j_gene: TRBJ1-6; v_gene: TRBV10-3; CDR3aa: AISDREDSPLH
j_gene: TRBJ2-2; v_gene: TRBV20-1; CDR3aa: SAQSAGWTGELF
j_gene: TRBJ2-7; v_gene: TRBV24-1; CDR3aa: ASTRRASGSYEQY
j_gene: TRBJ1-1; v_gene: TRBV9; CDR3aa: ASSKWANTEAF
j_gene: TRBJ1-2; v_gene: TRBV12-3/TRBV12-4; CDR3aa: ASSHPDRDLYGYT
j_gene: TRBJ1-2; v_gene: TRBV7-8; CDR3aa: ASSPGQVANYGYT
j_gene: TRBJ2-2; v_gene: TRBV24-1; CDR3aa: ATSDPGQGFSGELF
j_gene: TRBJ2-2; v_gene: TRBV7-6; CDR3aa: ASSQETGTNTGELF
j_gene: TRBJ1-5; v_gene: TRBV20-1; CDR3aa: SASKTGGGNQPQH
j_gene: TRBJ1-1; v_gene: TRBV15; CDR3aa: ATSRIQGAHEDTEAF
j_gene: TRBJ2-7; v_gene: TRBV25-1; CDR3aa: ASSQGRGPGYEQY
j_gene: TRBJ2-7; v_gene: TRBV7-3; CDR3aa: ASSISRGPSSYEQY
j_gene: TRBJ1-1; v_gene: TRBV24-1; CDR3aa: ATRQGGNTEAF
j_gene: TRBJ2-7; v_gene: TRBV2; CDR3aa: ASSERGFRPEQY
j_gene: TRBJ1-4; v_gene: TRBV29-1; CDR3aa: SVGSGPNEKLF
j_gene: TRBJ1-3; v_gene: TRBV19; CDR3aa: ASYQAGSGNTIY